This T cell receptor beta chain was retrieved from a study of blood T cell repertoires in COVID-19. Study as a whole: The United States, Italy and Spain provided the acute and convalescent COVID-19 samples. Sources were T cells, B-cell-depleted T cells, or PBMCs; the material itself was cDNA or gDNA.

This CDR3 region has 15 residues. The V gene lost 4 bases and the J gene lost 9 bases, with 16 bases spanning the gap. CDR1 is SEHNR, CDR2 FQNEAQ, per germline (reference sequence). Participants came from about two dozen US areas, aged roughly 18 to 100 years. Cohort 3 recovered donors had two negative PCRs, clearance, or symptom resolution. Clones were read by immunoSEQ multiplex PCR, and TCRdb kept only the in-frame ones, dropping some. The sample has approximately 300,000 clones; roughly nine tenths are singletons. The rearrangement links TRBV7-9 to TRBJ1-6; D is unclear. The sequenced sample consisted of PBMCs or T cells enriched from blood (not recorded which). The receptor's source is a man aged 60 to 69 who had recovered from COVID-19. CDR3 nucleotide sequence: TGTGCCAGCAGCTCAAAACAGTTGGCGGGTTCACCCCTCCACTTT. Encoded protein: CASSSKQLAGSPLHF.